One T cell receptor (beta chain) is described in this entry. The V end lost 0 bases, the J end lost 3 bases, and 14 bases lay between the germline ends. Germline values: CDR1 LGHNA, CDR2 YNFKEQ. The CDR3 totals 16 residues. The source of the sample is a study of graft-versus-host responses after intestinal transplantation. Study information: Multivisceral, liver-intestinal, or isolated intestinal transplants were received by the recipients. Anti-thymocyte globulin induction preceded 2 to 4 years of tacrolimus and steroid maintenance in all recipients.

Clones were read by immunoSEQ multiplex PCR, and TCRdb kept only the in-frame ones, dropping some. Of about 25,000 clones detected, over 85% appear once; the ten largest clones hold nearly 0.85%. This TCR derives from a human patient who received an intestinal transplant, so some T cells may come from the graft donor. V usage is TRBV4-2 and J usage is TRBJ1-1; perhaps TRBD1 as D (6 bases). The material was PBMCs, obtained just over 29 days after intestinal transplant. The CDR3 loop reads CASSQETRGGDTEAFF. The CDR3, as DNA: TGTGCCAGCAGCCAAGAGACCCGAGGGGGGGACACTGAAGCTTTCTTT.